These 20 T cell receptor beta chains originate from one sample sequenced in a study of shared clonotypes between healthy human individuals. Produced via immunoSEQ multiplex PCR; TCRdb's table is partial and in-frame only. Here the sample spans a few million clones, 80% to 95% being singletons. The sample consisted of naive CD4+ T cells from PBMCs. Subset in this sample: CD45RA+ positively selected. All receptors derive from a man between 18 and 29 years old in good health. Some clones in this sample may be carry-over from other donors' samples.

The genes are TRBV6-5 and TRBJ2-7; D ambiguous. V lost 5 bases to trimming and J lost 7 bases, with 15 bases between them. This CDR3 spans 13 amino acids. The germline V gene encodes CDR1 MNHEY and CDR2 SVGAGI. The CDR3 DNA reads TGTGCCAGCAGTGGATGGACGGCGAGGGAGCAGTACTTC. It is translated as CASSGWTAREQYF.

The V and J genes are TRBV6-6 and TRBJ1-5, with 8 bases aligning to TRBD1. Germline-derived CDR1 and CDR2 are MNHNY and SVGAGI (reference sequence). Trimming at V came to 0 bases and at J to 6 bases, leaving 4 bases not matched to a gene. The CDR3 length is 15 residues. This CDR3 reads CASSYSQGAGQPQHF. The CDR3 nucleotides are TGTGCCAGCAGTTACTCGCAGGGGGCGGGTCAGCCCCAGCATTTT.

V and J are TRBV11-2 and TRBJ2-5; D may be TRBD1 (6 bases). The last part of the DNA fits TRBJ2-7 better; the J call may be wrong. CDR1 is SGHAT, CDR2 FQNNGV, per germline. The CDR3 consists of 15 residues. CDR3 sequence reads: CASSPGQRSSYEQYF. The DNA for the CDR3 is TGTGCCAGCAGCCCCGGACAGAGGAGCTCCTACGAGCAGTACTTC.

A single count supports this clone. This chain's CDR3 is CASSRTPGAVDTIYF. The CDR3, as DNA: TGTGCCAGCAGTCGGACTCCCGGGGCGGTGGACACCATATATTTT. The J gene is TRBJ1-3, the V gene TRBV6-1; weak D call: TRBD1 (5 bases). The CDR3 sequence is 15 residues long. Germline V CDR1 and CDR2: MNHNS, SASEGT. V was pared by 5 bases and J by 8 bases, with 19 bases between.

The count of this clone is one. The same CDR3 can be traced to other DNA sequences in this sample. V usage is TRBV7-9 and J usage is TRBJ2-1; 13 bases agree with TRBD2. V trimming: 0 bases; J trimming: 7 bases; junction bases outside the gene matches: 0. The CDR3 extends over 15 amino acids. The germline V gene has CDR1 SEHNR and CDR2 FQNEAQ (reference sequence). The CDR3 DNA reads as TGTGCCAGCAGCTTAGCGGGACTAGCGGGAAATGAGCAGTTCTTC. This sequence encodes CASSLAGLAGNEQFF.

Worth noting for this clone: Other DNA sequences in this specimen translate into the identical CDR3. CDR3 residues: CASSSGQGYYGYTF. The CDR3 bases are TGTGCCAGCAGTTCGGGACAGGGATACTATGGCTACACCTTC. The chain carries TRBV28 and TRBJ1-2, with TRBD1 identical over 9 bases. The CDR3 is made up of 14 amino acids. V was pared by 4 bases and J by 3 bases, with 3 bases of the junction left unmatched. Germline CDR1 MDHEN, CDR2 SYDVKM.

This chain uses TRBV6-5 with TRBJ1-2; weak D call: TRBD1 (6 bases). V gave up 0 bases and J gave up 7 bases, with 18 bases separating them. The CDR3 is 16 amino acids. Per germline, CDR1 MNHEY and CDR2 SVGAGI. The CDR3 here is CASSYSNYQGMAGYTF. The CDR3 bases are TGTGCCAGCAGTTACTCGAACTATCAGGGGATGGCTGGCTACACCTTC.

V gene TRBV2 combines with J gene TRBJ1-2; D is ambiguous. Trimming cost V 7 bases and J 0 bases, with 9 bases left between them. The CDR3 contains 13 residues. Germline loops: CDR1 SNHLY, CDR2 FYNNEI. The CDR3 region has the DNA TGTGCCAGCACCGAGGGAGCTAACTATGGCTACACCTTC. It specifies CASTEGANYGYTF.

This chain uses TRBV7-8 with TRBJ2-7, with 7 positions matching TRBD2. Germline CDR1 and CDR2: SGHVS and FQNEAQ. With 4 bases clipped from V and 9 bases from J, the junction kept 15 bases outside the gene matches. The CDR3 loop spans 15 amino acids. The CDR3, as DNA: TGTGCCAGCAGCTGGCGCGGAACCCTGGGGACTACGCAGTACTTC. The encoded protein is CASSWRGTLGTTQYF.

The chain is built from TRBV5-1 and TRBJ2-1, with D maybe TRBD1 (5 bases). V lost 4 bases and J lost 6, with 11 bases in between. The germline V gene has CDR1 SGHRS and CDR2 YFSETQ. The CDR3 is 13 amino acids. CDR3 residues: CASSDDRTNEQFF. The CDR3, as DNA: TGCGCCAGCAGCGACGACAGAACCAATGAGCAGTTCTTC.

This clone showed up just a few times. The sample carries other DNA sequences with the same CDR3. This chain connects TRBV14 to TRBJ1-3, with D uncertain. Germline CDR1 SGHDN, CDR2 FVKESK. The CDR3 is made up of 12 amino acids. Trimming took off 1 base at V and 4 bases at J, with 2 bases between the two ends. CDR3 DNA sequence: TGTGCCAGCAGCCAAGTGGGAAACACCATATATTTT. This encodes CASSQVGNTIYF.

The chain is built from TRBV5-4 and TRBJ2-5; 7 nucleotides match TRBD1. Germline trimming cut 5 bases from V and 7 bases from J; bases unmatched to any gene: 11. The germline gives CDR1 SGHNT, CDR2 YYREEE (reference sequence). There are 14 residues in the CDR3. The CDR3 spells CASRLDRESGTQYF. CDR3 in DNA: TGTGCCAGCAGACTCGACAGGGAGTCGGGGACCCAGTACTTC.

The chain combines TRBV5-5 with TRBJ2-7, with TRBD2 as a possible D gene (6 bases). The V and J ends lost 0 bases and 3 bases respectively, with 10 bases between them. Germline CDR1 SGHKS, CDR2 YYEKEE (reference sequence). The CDR3 totals 14 residues. This chain's CDR3 is CASSLVGGIYEQYF. Here the CDR3 DNA reads TGTGCCAGCAGCTTGGTAGGAGGGATCTACGAGCAGTACTTC.

In the case of this clone: Other nucleotide sequences in the sample specify the same CDR3. The CDR3 loop is CASSLPRGSYNEQFF. Written as DNA, the CDR3 is TGTGCCAGCAGCCTCCCCAGGGGCTCCTACAATGAGCAGTTCTTC. The chain links TRBV28 to TRBJ2-1; D perhaps matches TRBD1 (6 bases). The germline V and J ends were trimmed by 6 bases and 0 bases, with 12 bases remaining between them. The germline V gene encodes CDR1 MDHEN and CDR2 SYDVKM. This CDR3 has 15 residues.

Here the CDR3 reads CASSVPGLAGEEVADTQYF. The CDR3 DNA reads as TGTGCCAGCAGTGTCCCGGGACTAGCGGGAGAGGAGGTTGCAGATACGCAGTATTTT. The chain couples TRBV6-1 to TRBJ2-3; TRBD2 aligns across 14 bases. The germline V gene has CDR1 MNHNS and CDR2 SASEGT. The V gene end was trimmed by 4 bases and the J gene end by 4 bases; junction bases not matched to a gene: 13. This CDR3 has 19 amino acids.

The rearrangement uses TRBV7-2 and TRBJ2-1; 9 bases are shared with TRBD2. Germline V CDR1 and CDR2: SGHTA, FQGNSA. The CDR3 runs to 15 residues. The trim removed 5 bases at V and 4 bases at J, leaving 6 bases unmatched. The CDR3 loop reads CASSDRLAAYNEQFF. DNA of the CDR3: TGTGCCAGCAGCGACCGACTAGCGGCTTACAATGAGCAGTTCTTC.

As for this clone: Different DNA sequences within this sample yield the same CDR3. The chain is built from TRBV5-1 and TRBJ1-1; D gene unclear. Trimming removed 0 bases from V and 0 bases from J, with 6 bases in between. Germline V gene sequence: CDR1 SGHRS, CDR2 YFSETQ. The CDR3 contains 14 residues. The CDR3 is CASSLGLLNTEAFF. The CDR3 DNA follows: TGCGCCAGCAGCTTGGGCTTATTGAACACTGAAGCTTTCTTT.

The sample holds one count of this clone. The rearrangement joins TRBV6-6 to TRBJ2-7; D is perhaps TRBD2 (6 bases). The V gene's germline CDR1 is MNHNY and CDR2 SVGAGI (reference sequence). With 3 bases removed from V and 3 bases from J, the gap between germline ends came to 15 bases. The CDR3 totals 15 residues. CDR3 amino acids: CASSYSAGRIYEQYF. The DNA of the CDR3 is TGTGCCAGCAGTTATTCCGCGGGACGGATCTACGAGCAGTACTTC.

In regard to this clone: The same CDR3 also results from other DNA sequences found in this sample. V usage is TRBV5-1 and J usage is TRBJ2-3, with 7 bases that match TRBD2. Trimming cost V 0 bases and J 3 bases; bases outside gene matches: 7. CDR3 length: 16 amino acids. Germline V lookup: CDR1 SGHRS, CDR2 YFSETQ. CDR3 region: CASSLAGGLSTDTQYF. Here the CDR3 DNA reads TGCGCCAGCAGCTTGGCGGGGGGACTAAGTACAGATACGCAGTATTTT.

The chain has TRBV10-1 and TRBJ2-7; 14 bases match TRBD2. V lost 6 bases to trimming and J lost 6 bases; unmatched junction nucleotides: 10. From germline, CDR1 is WNHNN and CDR2 SYGVQD (reference sequence). CDR3 length: 16 residues. CDR3 residues: CASSDGLAGGSGEQYF. The CDR3, as DNA: TGCGCCAGCAGCGATGGACTAGCGGGAGGTTCTGGCGAGCAGTACTTC.